This TCR beta chain was observed in a study of human T cells and chemical hapten exposure. This clonotype was picked up many times. V shed 6 bases and J shed 1 base, with 9 bases lying between them. CDR1 and CDR2 (germline): ENHRY, SYGVKD. The CDR3 loop spans 13 amino acids. TCRdb fed the RACE reads into MiXCR, producing one record per CDR3 protein. The profile shows approximately 84,000 distinct CDR3 sequences, roughly 10% of them singletons. As for time point: patch test 2, 6 weeks after DPC sensitization. Specified treatment: therapeutic diphenylcyclopropenone sensitization with weekly scalp DPC. The chain combines TRBV10-3 with TRBJ1-1; D may be TRBD1 (6 bases). This sample comprised whole blood, obtained in connection with sensitization to the hapten diphenylcyclopropenone (DPC). The sequence derives from a man aged 18 to 30 with alopecia areata. Some clones in this sample may be carry-over from other donors' samples. CDR3 coding DNA: TGTGCCATCAGCGGGGACACGAACACTGAAGCTTTCTTT. It translates to CAISGDTNTEAFF.